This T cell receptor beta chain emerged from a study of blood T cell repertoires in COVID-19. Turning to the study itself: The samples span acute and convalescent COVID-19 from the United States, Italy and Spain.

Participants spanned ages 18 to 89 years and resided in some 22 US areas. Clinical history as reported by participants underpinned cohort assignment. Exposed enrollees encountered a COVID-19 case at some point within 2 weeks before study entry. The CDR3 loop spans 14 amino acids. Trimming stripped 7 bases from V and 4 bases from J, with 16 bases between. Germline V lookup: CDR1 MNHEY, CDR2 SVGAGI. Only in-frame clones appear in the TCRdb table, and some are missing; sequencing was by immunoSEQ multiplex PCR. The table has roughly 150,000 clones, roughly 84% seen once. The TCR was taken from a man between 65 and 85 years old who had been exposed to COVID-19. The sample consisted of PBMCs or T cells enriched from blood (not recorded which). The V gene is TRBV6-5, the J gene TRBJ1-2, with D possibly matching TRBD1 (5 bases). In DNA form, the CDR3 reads TGTGCCAGCAATAATCATGGGGGGACCTATGGCTACACCTTC. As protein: CASNNHGGTYGYTF.